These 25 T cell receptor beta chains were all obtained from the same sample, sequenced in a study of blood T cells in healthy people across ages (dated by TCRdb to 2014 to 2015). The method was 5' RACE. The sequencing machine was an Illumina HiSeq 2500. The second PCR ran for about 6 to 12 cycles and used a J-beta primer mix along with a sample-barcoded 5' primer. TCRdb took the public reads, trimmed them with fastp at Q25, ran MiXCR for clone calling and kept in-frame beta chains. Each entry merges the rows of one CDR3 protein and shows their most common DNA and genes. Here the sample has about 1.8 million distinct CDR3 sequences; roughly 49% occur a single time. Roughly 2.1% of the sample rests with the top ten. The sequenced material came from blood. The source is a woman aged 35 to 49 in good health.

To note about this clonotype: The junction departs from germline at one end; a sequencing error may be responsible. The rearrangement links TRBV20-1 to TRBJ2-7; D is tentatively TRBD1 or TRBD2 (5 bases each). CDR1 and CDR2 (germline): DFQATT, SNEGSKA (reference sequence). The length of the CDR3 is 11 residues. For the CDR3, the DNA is TGCAGTGCTAGTCTGGTGGGGGAGCTGTTCTTC. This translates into CSASLVGELFF.

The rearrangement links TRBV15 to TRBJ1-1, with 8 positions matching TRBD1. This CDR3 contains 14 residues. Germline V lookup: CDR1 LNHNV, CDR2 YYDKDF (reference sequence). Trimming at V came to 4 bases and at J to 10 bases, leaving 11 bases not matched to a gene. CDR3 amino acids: CATSTPGTGETAFF. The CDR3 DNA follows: TGTGCCACCAGCACTCCCGGGACAGGAGAGACAGCTTTCTTT. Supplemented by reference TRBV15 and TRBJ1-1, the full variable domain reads DAMVIQNPRYQVTQFGKPVTLSCSQTLNHNVMYWYQQKSSQAPKLLFHYYDKDFNNEADTPDNFQSRRPNTSFCFLDIRSPGLGDTAMYLCATSTPGTGETAFFGQGTRLTVV.

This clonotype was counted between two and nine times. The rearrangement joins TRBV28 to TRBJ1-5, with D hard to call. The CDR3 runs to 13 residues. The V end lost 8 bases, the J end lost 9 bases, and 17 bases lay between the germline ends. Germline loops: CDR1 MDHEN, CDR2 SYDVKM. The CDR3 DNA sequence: TGTGCCAGCTGGCCCGCGGTTAATAGGCCCCAGCATTTT. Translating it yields CASWPAVNRPQHF.

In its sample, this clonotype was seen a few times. Written as DNA, the CDR3 is TGTGCCAGCAGCAACCAGGGTGCTAGCGGTTACTACGAGCAGTACTTC. The encoded protein is CASSNQGASGYYEQYF. The chain joins TRBV7-2 to TRBJ2-7; TRBD2 matches 7 bases. The germline gives CDR1 SGHTA, CDR2 FQGNSA. There are 16 residues in the CDR3. The ends lost 5 bases at V and 3 bases at J; junction bases unmatched: 13.

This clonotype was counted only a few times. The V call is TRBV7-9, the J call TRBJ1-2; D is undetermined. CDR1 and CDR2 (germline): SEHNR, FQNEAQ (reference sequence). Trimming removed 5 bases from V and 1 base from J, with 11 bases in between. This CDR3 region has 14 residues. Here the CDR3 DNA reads TGTGCCAGCAGCCCAGAGCAGAATAACTATGGCTACACCTTC. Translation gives CASSPEQNNYGYTF.

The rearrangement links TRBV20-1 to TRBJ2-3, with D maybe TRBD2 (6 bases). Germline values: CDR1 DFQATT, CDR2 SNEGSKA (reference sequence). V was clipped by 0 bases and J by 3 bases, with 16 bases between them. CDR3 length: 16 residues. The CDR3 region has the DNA TGCAGTGCTAGAGATTCTCTAGCGTGGGGGACAGATACGCAGTATTTT. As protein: CSARDSLAWGTDTQYF.

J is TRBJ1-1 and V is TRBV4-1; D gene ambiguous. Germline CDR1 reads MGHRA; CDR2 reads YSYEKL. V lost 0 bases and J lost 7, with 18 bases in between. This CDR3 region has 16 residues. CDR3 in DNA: TGCGCCAGCAGCCAAGAGCCGGTAAATGGGCAGGATGAAGCTTTCTTT. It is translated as CASSQEPVNGQDEAFF.

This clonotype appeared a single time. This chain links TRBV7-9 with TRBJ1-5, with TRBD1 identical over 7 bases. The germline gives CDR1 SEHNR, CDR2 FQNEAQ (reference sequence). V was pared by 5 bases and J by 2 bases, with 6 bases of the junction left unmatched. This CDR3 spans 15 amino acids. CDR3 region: CASSPQGEGNQPQHF. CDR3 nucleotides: TGTGCCAGCAGCCCCCAGGGGGAGGGCAATCAGCCCCAGCATTTT.

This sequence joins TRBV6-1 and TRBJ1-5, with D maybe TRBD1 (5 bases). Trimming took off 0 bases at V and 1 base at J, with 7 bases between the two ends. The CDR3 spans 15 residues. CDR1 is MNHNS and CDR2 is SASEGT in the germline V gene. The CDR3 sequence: CASSEASGSNQPQHF. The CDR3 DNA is TGTGCCAGCAGTGAAGCGTCAGGGAGCAATCAGCCCCAGCATTTT.

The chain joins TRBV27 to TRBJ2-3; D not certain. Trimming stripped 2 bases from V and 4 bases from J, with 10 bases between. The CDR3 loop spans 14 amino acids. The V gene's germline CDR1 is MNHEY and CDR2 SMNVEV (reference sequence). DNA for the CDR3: TGTGCCAGCAGTTTAGCGGAGATCTCAGATACGCAGTATTTT. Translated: CASSLAEISDTQYF.

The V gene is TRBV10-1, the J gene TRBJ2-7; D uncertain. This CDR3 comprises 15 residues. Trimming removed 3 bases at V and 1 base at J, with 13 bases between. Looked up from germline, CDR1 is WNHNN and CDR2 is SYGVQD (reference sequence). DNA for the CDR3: TGCGCCAGCAGTGACAATAGGCATGAGTCCTACGAGCAGTACTTC. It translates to CASSDNRHESYEQYF.

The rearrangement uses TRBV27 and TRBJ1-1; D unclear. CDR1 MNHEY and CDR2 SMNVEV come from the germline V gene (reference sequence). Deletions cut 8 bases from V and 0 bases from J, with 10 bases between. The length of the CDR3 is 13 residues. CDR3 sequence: CASRLNLNTEAFF. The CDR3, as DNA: TGTGCCAGCCGTCTGAATCTGAACACTGAAGCTTTCTTT.

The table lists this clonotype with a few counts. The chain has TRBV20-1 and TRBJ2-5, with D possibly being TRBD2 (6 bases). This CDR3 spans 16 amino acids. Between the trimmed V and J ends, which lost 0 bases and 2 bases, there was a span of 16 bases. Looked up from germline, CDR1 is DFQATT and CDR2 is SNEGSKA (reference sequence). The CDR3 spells CSARDLAGGIQETQYF. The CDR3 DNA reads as TGCAGTGCTAGAGATCTAGCTGGGGGGATACAAGAGACCCAGTACTTC.

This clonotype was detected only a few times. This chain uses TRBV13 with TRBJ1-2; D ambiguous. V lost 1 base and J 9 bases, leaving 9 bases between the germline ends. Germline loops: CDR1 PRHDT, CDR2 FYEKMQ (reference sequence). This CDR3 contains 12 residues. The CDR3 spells CASSLERWSYTF. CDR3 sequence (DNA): TGTGCCAGCAGCTTAGAAAGGTGGAGCTACACCTTC.

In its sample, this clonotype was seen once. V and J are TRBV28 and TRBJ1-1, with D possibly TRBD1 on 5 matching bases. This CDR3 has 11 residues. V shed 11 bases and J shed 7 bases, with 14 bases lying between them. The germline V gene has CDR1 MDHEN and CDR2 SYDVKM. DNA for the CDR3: TGTGCCTCCGGGGCCGGGGTTGAAGCTTTCTTT. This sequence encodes CASGAGVEAFF.

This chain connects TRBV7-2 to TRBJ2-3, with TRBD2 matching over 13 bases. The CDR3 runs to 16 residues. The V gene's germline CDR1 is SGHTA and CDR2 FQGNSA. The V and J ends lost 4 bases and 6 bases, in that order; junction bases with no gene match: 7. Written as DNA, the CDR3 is TGTGCCAGCAGCTCCGGGACTAGCGGGACCTCGGATACGCAGTATTTT. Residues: CASSSGTSGTSDTQYF. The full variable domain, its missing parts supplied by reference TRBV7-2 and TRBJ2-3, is GAGVSQSPSNKVTEKGKDVELRCDPISGHTALYWYRQSLGQGLEFLIYFQGNSAPDKSGLPSDRFSAERTGGSVSTLTIQRTQQEDSAVYLCASSSGTSGTSDTQYFGPGTRLTVL.

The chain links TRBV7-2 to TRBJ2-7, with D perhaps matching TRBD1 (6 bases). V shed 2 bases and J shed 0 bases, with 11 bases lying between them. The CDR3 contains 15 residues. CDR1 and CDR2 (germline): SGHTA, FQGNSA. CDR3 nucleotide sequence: TGTGCCAGCAGCTTAAGTTTGGACAGCTCCTACGAGCAGTACTTC. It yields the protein CASSLSLDSSYEQYF.

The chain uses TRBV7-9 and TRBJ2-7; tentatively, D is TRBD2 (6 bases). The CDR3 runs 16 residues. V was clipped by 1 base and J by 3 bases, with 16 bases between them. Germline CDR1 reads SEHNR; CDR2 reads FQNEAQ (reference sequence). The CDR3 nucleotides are TGTGCCAGCAGCTTAGGCGGGCTAGCGTCAGACTACGAGCAGTACTTC. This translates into CASSLGGLASDYEQYF.

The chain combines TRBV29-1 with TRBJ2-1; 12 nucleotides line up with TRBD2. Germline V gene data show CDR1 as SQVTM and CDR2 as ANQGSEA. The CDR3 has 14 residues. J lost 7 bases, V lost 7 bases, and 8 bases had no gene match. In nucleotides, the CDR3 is TGCAGCGCCTACCTAGCGGGGGGGAGAAATGAGCAGTTCTTC. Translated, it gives CSAYLAGGRNEQFF.

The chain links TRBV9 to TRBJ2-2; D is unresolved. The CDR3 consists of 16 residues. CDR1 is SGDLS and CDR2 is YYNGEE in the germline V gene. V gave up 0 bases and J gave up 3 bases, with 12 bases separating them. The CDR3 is CASSVGPNSDTGELFF. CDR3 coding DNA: TGTGCCAGCAGCGTAGGCCCGAATAGTGACACCGGGGAGCTGTTTTTT.

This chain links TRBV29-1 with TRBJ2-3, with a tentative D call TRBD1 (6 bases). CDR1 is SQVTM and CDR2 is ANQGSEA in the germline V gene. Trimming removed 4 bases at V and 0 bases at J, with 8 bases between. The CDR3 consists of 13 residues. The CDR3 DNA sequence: TGCAGCGTTGGAGACAGGAGCACAGATACGCAGTATTTT. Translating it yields CSVGDRSTDTQYF.

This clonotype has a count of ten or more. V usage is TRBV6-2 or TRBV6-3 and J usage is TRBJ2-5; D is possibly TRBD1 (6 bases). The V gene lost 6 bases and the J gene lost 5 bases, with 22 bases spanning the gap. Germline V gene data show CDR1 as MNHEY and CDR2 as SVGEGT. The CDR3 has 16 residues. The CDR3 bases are TGTGCCAGCAGCTCCCCCCTAGGGGGTTCGATGGAGACCCAGTACTTC. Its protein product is CASSSPLGGSMETQYF.

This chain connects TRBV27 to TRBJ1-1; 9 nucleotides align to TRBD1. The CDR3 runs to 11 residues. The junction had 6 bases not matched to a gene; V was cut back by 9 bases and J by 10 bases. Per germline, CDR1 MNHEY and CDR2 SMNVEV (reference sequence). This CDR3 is CASETGGRAFF. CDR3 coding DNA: TGTGCCAGTGAAACAGGGGGCCGAGCTTTCTTT.

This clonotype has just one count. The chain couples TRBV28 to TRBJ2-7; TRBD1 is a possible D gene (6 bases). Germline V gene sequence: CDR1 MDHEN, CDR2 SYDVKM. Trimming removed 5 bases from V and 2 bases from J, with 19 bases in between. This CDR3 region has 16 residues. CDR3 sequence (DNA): TGTGCCAGCAGTCAACCCCACAGGGACCCAACCTACGAGCAGTACTTC. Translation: CASSQPHRDPTYEQYF.

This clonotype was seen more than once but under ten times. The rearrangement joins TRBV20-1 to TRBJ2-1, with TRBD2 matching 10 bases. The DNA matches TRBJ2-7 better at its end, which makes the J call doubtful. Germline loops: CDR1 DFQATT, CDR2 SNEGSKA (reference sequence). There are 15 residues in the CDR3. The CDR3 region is CSARGGTSAVNEQYF. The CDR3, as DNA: TGCAGTGCTAGAGGAGGGACTAGCGCCGTCAATGAGCAGTACTTC.